This T cell receptor (beta chain) is from a study of beta chain features in type 1 diabetes. Study summary: Sorted cell examination encompassed approximately 98,000,000 cells across all samples. Findings of the study overall: Significant though moderate, a shortening of TCRB CDR3s appeared in all four CD4+ subsets of Type 1 diabetes patients.

Every bit of the isolated RNA underwent reverse transcription, so sequencing read expressed TCRB transcripts. Naive, central memory and regulatory T cell samples came to a mean of approximately 3.57 million reads. Data came from immunoSEQ multiplex PCR; TCRdb stores just in-frame clones and leaves some out. The top ten hold 0.013% to 0.015% of the sample, which has roughly 340,000 clones, 13% seen once. Of note for this clone: What it binds is unknown.

Germline CDR1 SGHVS, CDR2 FNYEAQ. Trimming pared 5 bases from V and 6 bases from J, leaving 17 bases between. This CDR3 contains 15 residues. The clonotype comes from a woman between 18 and 30 years old with type 1 diabetes. The sequencing sample was made of naive CD4+ T cells from blood. V usage is TRBV7-6 and J usage is TRBJ2-1, with a weak D call TRBD2 (6 bases). In nucleotides, the CDR3 is TGTGCCAGCAGCCCGACTAGTTCTTCACCCAATGAGCAGTTCTTC. This sequence encodes CASSPTSSSPNEQFF.